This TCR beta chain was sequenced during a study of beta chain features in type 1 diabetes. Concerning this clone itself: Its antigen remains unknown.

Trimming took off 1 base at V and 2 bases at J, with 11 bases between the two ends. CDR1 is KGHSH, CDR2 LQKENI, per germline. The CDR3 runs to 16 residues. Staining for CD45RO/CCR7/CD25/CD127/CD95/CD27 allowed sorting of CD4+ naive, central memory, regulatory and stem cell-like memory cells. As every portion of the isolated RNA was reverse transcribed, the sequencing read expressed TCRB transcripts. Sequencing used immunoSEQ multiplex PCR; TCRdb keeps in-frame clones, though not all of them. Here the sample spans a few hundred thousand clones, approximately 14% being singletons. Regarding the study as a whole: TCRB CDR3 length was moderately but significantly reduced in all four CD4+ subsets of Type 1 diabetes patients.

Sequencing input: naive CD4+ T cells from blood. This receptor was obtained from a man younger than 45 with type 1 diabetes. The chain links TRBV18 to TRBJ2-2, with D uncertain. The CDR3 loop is CASSPRAGLNTGELFF. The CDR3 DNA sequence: TGTGCCAGCTCACCACGGGCAGGTCTTAACACCGGGGAGCTGTTTTTT.